These 19 T cell receptor beta chains were all obtained from the same sample, sequenced in a study of T cells expressing NK-cell markers (dated by TCRdb to 2020 to 2022). The library was obtained by 5' RACE. The sample was run on an Illumina HiSeq 2000. After TCRdb reprocessed the reads, each CDR3 protein sequence was kept as one row, without DNA. The data table for this sample lists approximately 440,000 distinct CDR3 sequences. The ten largest account for 1.4% of the sample. The specimen was blood T cells: a sorted CD56 or NKG2C T cell subset, CD4+ or CD8+ T cells, or bulk PBMC T cells (not recorded which). These receptors were taken from a woman aged 45-59 years in good health. Donor details come from another sample of the same person, matched by shared clones.

The J gene is TRBJ2-3, the V gene TRBV19. Germline lookup yields CDR1 LNHDA and CDR2 SQIVND (reference sequence). CDR3 length: 14 residues. CDR3: CASALQPYTDTQYF.

The gene calls are TRBV10-3 and TRBJ2-3; TCRdb names TRBD2, which stays unverified in the absence of DNA. The germline V gene has CDR1 ENHRY and CDR2 SYGVKD. This CDR3 is 14 amino acids long. The CDR3 here is CAGGRPDSTDTQYF.

This chain joins TRBV2 and TRBJ1-4; with no DNA, the TCRdb D assignment of TRBD1 cannot be verified. Germline V gene sequence: CDR1 SNHLY, CDR2 FYNNEI. This CDR3 has 18 residues. CDR3 loop: CASSASGIGIMVMEKLFF.

CDR3 loop: CASSQDPAWADTQYF. The chain carries TRBV4-2 and TRBJ2-3. Germline values: CDR1 LGHNA, CDR2 YNFKEQ. This CDR3 contains 15 residues.

V usage is TRBV24-1 and J usage is TRBJ2-2; absent DNA, TCRdb's TRBD1 call cannot be checked. The CDR3 extends over 14 amino acids. The V gene's germline CDR1 is KGHDR and CDR2 SFDVKD. The CDR3 sequence is CATSDGAYTGELFF.

The chain is built from TRBV15 and TRBJ2-1; without DNA, the TCRdb call of TRBD1 cannot be checked. The V gene's germline CDR1 is LNHNV and CDR2 YYDKDF (reference sequence). The CDR3 runs to 14 residues. CDR3 in amino acids: CATSSWTGVNEQFF.

J is TRBJ2-7 and V is TRBV12-3 or TRBV12-4; TCRdb selects TRBD1, and the lack of DNA leaves this call unchecked. The CDR3 contains 13 residues. The CDR3 reads CASSLSRGYEQYF.

The chain couples TRBV5-1 to TRBJ1-1. Germline lookup yields CDR1 SGHRS and CDR2 YFSETQ. The CDR3 has 14 amino acids. CDR3: CASSLGIPDTEAFF. Complete variable domain (other parts from reference TRBV5-1 and TRBJ1-1): KAGVTQTPRYLIKTRGQQVTLSCSPISGHRSVSWYQQTPGQGLQFLFEYFSETQRNKGNFPGRFSGRQFSNSRSEMNVSTLELGDSALYLCASSLGIPDTEAFFGQGTRLTVV.

The V gene is TRBV11-2, the J gene TRBJ2-1; TCRdb names TRBD1, which stays unverified in the absence of DNA. The CDR3 totals 15 residues. Germline CDR1 is SGHAT and CDR2 is FQNNGV. The CDR3 spells CASSTLTGTSNEQFF.

The V and J genes are TRBV4-1 and TRBJ1-2; TCRdb outputs TRBD1, but without DNA this stays unchecked. Germline assignment: CDR1 MGHRA and CDR2 YSYEKL. CDR3 length equals 15 residues. CDR3 sequence reads: CASSRDRDRNYGYTF.

The rearrangement joins TRBV5-1 to TRBJ2-6; no DNA is available, so the TRBD1 call from TCRdb remains unchecked. The CDR3 contains 15 residues. Germline CDR1 SGHRS, CDR2 YFSETQ. The CDR3 spells CASSLRTGGGNVLTF.

V and J are TRBV2 and TRBJ2-6. The CDR3 length is 14 residues. The germline gives CDR1 SNHLY, CDR2 FYNNEI. The CDR3 is CASSMVSGANVLTF.

The chain uses TRBV5-1 and TRBJ2-3; the D gene TCRdb calls, TRBD1, cannot be checked with no DNA. Germline V gives CDR1 SGHRS, CDR2 YFSETQ. The CDR3 totals 16 residues. This CDR3 reads CASSQDRQPSTDTQYF.

The chain uses TRBV20-1 and TRBJ2-3; TCRdb indicates TRBD1, and absent DNA this call remains unverified. The V gene's germline CDR1 is DFQATT and CDR2 SNEGSKA (reference sequence). The CDR3 is made up of 15 amino acids. CDR3 sequence reads: CSAKLSRGVTDTQYF.

The chain is built from TRBV20-1 and TRBJ2-7; checking the TCRdb D call of TRBD2 is not possible without DNA. The CDR3 contains 15 residues. Looked up from germline, CDR1 is DFQATT and CDR2 is SNEGSKA (reference sequence). Here the CDR3 reads CSARDWGTNSYEQYF.

The CDR3 loop reads CSARDPRTSGGVTDTQYF. This chain joins TRBV20-1 and TRBJ2-3; TCRdb lists TRBD2, though no DNA is available to test this call. This CDR3 comprises 18 residues. Per germline, CDR1 DFQATT and CDR2 SNEGSKA (reference sequence).

This rearrangement joins TRBV10-3 to TRBJ1-5. The CDR3 has 14 amino acids. Germline CDR1 reads ENHRY; CDR2 reads SYGVKD. CDR3 loop: CAISEAKLNQPQHF.

The V and J genes are TRBV5-6 and TRBJ2-1; without DNA, the TCRdb call of TRBD2 cannot be checked. Germline assignment: CDR1 SGHDT and CDR2 YYEEEE. The CDR3 is 15 amino acids. CDR3 residues: CASSFTTSGSSVQFF.

The chain recombines TRBV7-2 with TRBJ2-2; TCRdb picks TRBD2, but there is no DNA to check that call. There are 16 residues in the CDR3. CDR1 is SGHTA and CDR2 is FQGNSA in the germline V gene. The CDR3 loop is CASSPRDYPNTGELFF.